This TCR beta chain was retrieved from a study of Graves' ophthalmopathy and Graves' hyperthyroidism. To note about this clonotype: Its antigen is as yet unknown.

Other autoimmune disease, uncontrolled infection, pregnancy and lactation led to exclusion. General study points: Ophthalmopathy cases were distinguished from stable hyperthyroidism by a 13-signature model, reaching around 90% sensitivity and roughly 81% specificity.

The TCR beta CDR3 regions underwent amplification from RNA transcripts. The authors performed first-round RT-PCR with HTBI primers and then a second-round multiplex PCR. Each CDR3 protein is one row after TCRdb ran MiXCR on the multiplex PCR reads. Of approximately 500,000 distinct CDR3 sequences in the sample, approximately 15% were seen once. Germline V gene lookup returns CDR1 PRHDT and CDR2 FYEKMQ (reference sequence). CDR3 length: 17 amino acids. After removal of 6 bases from V and 8 bases from J, the junction contained 17 bases not matched to a gene. This chain links TRBV13 with TRBJ2-2; 8 nucleotides line up with TRBD2. The sequence was obtained from a woman under 40 with Graves' ophthalmopathy. The sample consisted of blood. The CDR3 protein is CASRLTSGGPPPGELFF. DNA of the CDR3: TGTGCCAGCAGGCTCACCAGCGGGGGCCCACCCCCAGGGGAGCTGTTTTTT.